These 32 T cell receptor beta chains were sequenced from one sample in a study of shared clonotypes between healthy human individuals. Only in-frame clones appear in the TCRdb table, and some are missing; sequencing was by immunoSEQ multiplex PCR. The repertoire holds roughly 530,000 clones, with about 96% as singletons. The sequenced material came from naive CD4+ T cells sorted from blood. Subset denoted: CD45RA+ positively selected. All receptors derive from a woman in her 30s in good health.

This chain connects TRBV15 to TRBJ2-5; D gene unclear. The closer fit of TRBJ2-7 to the DNA end suggests the J call may be wrong. This CDR3 comprises 13 residues. Germline-derived CDR1 and CDR2 are LNHNV and YYDKDF (reference sequence). In DNA form, the CDR3 reads TGTGCCACCAGCAGAGATTTGGGTTACGAGCAGTACTTC. This translates into CATSRDLGYEQYF.

Regarding this clone: The same CDR3 also results from other DNA sequences found in this sample. J is TRBJ2-7 and V is TRBV30; unclear D gene. V gave up 3 bases and J gave up 2 bases, with 8 bases separating them. The CDR3 has 12 amino acids. CDR1 is GTSNPN, CDR2 SVGIG, per germline (reference sequence). The CDR3 here is CAWSRSTYEQYF. The CDR3 DNA reads TGTGCCTGGAGCCGTAGTACCTACGAGCAGTACTTC.

The rearrangement links TRBV10-1 to TRBJ2-1; TRBD2 matches at 9 bases. From germline, CDR1 is WNHNN and CDR2 SYGVQD (reference sequence). CDR3 size: 16 residues. After removal of 5 bases from V and 4 bases from J, the junction contained 9 bases not matched to a gene. CDR3 DNA sequence: TGCGCCAGCAGTCCAACTCTAGCGGGGTTATACAATGAGCAGTTCTTC. This gives the protein CASSPTLAGLYNEQFF.

The chain has TRBV5-1 and TRBJ2-5; D not certain. This CDR3 has 15 residues. Germline CDR1 SGHRS, CDR2 YFSETQ. Trimming stripped 0 bases from V and 1 base from J, with 10 bases between. CDR3 DNA sequence: TGCGCCAGCAGCTTGGACACCGTATTCCAAGAGACCCAGTACTTC. Its protein is CASSLDTVFQETQYF. The full variable domain, completed using reference TRBV5-1 and TRBJ2-5, is KAGVTQTPRYLIKTRGQQVTLSCSPISGHRSVSWYQQTPGQGLQFLFEYFSETQRNKGNFPGRFSGRQFSNSRSEMNVSTLELGDSALYLCASSLDTVFQETQYFGPGTRLLVL.

The chain uses TRBV28 and TRBJ2-7; unclear D gene. This CDR3 contains 15 residues. V was pared by 2 bases and J by 3 bases, with 14 bases between. Germline V gene data show CDR1 as MDHEN and CDR2 as SYDVKM. The CDR3 reads CASSLPGGRRYEQYF. The CDR3 coding sequence is TGTGCCAGCAGTTTACCTGGCGGCAGACGCTACGAGCAGTACTTC.

V usage is TRBV7-9 and J usage is TRBJ2-7, with TRBD2 identical over 7 bases. V was pared by 1 base and J by 5 bases, with 8 bases of the junction left unmatched. The CDR3 sequence is 15 residues long. Germline V gene lookup returns CDR1 SEHNR and CDR2 FQNEAQ (reference sequence). The CDR3 sequence is CASSLEGLGGNEQYF. In DNA, the CDR3 is TGTGCCAGCAGCTTAGAGGGTTTGGGGGGGAACGAGCAGTACTTC.

The chain is built from TRBV7-9 and TRBJ1-5, with unresolved D. The CDR3 runs 15 residues. Between the trimmed V and J ends, which lost 1 base and 2 bases, there was a span of 9 bases. The V gene's germline CDR1 is SEHNR and CDR2 FQNEAQ (reference sequence). The CDR3 region is CASSLGAGGNQPQHF. CDR3 in DNA: TGTGCCAGCAGCTTAGGTGCCGGAGGCAATCAGCCCCAGCATTTT.

This chain links TRBV28 with TRBJ1-2; 9 bases align to TRBD1. V shed 3 bases, J shed 4 bases, and the junction held 15 bases outside the gene matches. Germline assignment: CDR1 MDHEN and CDR2 SYDVKM. The CDR3 length is 18 residues. The CDR3 region has the DNA TGTGCCAGCAGTTTTTGGGAATATCCGACAGGGGGAGGCTATGGCTACACCTTC. Amino acid sequence: CASSFWEYPTGGGYGYTF.

This clone appeared once. Within the sample, other DNA sequences also encode this same CDR3. The chain joins TRBV28 to TRBJ2-7; no clear D gene. V lost 3 bases and J 4 bases, leaving 7 bases between the germline ends. CDR3 length equals 12 residues. CDR1 is MDHEN and CDR2 is SYDVKM in the germline V gene. CDR3 residues: CASSLKGYEQYF. In DNA, the CDR3 is TGTGCCAGCAGTTTGAAAGGATACGAGCAGTACTTC.

The chain joins TRBV5-8 to TRBJ1-1, with D hard to call. V was trimmed by 1 base and J by 4 bases, leaving 5 bases between them. CDR3 length: 12 residues. Germline CDR1 reads SGHTS; CDR2 reads YDEGEE. CDR3 loop: CASSLSRTEAFF. The CDR3 DNA follows: TGTGCCAGCAGCTTGTCACGCACTGAAGCTTTCTTT.

The rearrangement uses TRBV10-3 and TRBJ2-7; 8 nucleotides match TRBD1. The germline gives CDR1 ENHRY, CDR2 SYGVKD. Losses at the gene ends were 0 bases for V and 2 bases for J; bases not matched to a gene: 0. This CDR3 spans 14 amino acids. CDR3 coding DNA: TGTGCCATCAGTGAGTCACAGGGGGCCTACGAGCAGTACTTC. This encodes CAISESQGAYEQYF.

CDR3 residues: CASSRDQPDTQYF. DNA for the CDR3: TGTGCCAGCAGCAGGGATCAGCCAGATACGCAGTATTTT. The gene calls are TRBV6-5 and TRBJ2-3; D possibly corresponds to TRBD1 (5 bases). The CDR3 runs 13 residues. Trimming pared 6 bases from V and 4 bases from J, leaving 11 bases between. Germline V CDR1 and CDR2: MNHEY, SVGAGI.

V and J are TRBV29-1 and TRBJ2-6, with TRBD2 as a possible D gene (6 bases). The CDR3 extends over 15 amino acids. Germline assignment: CDR1 SQVTM and CDR2 ANQGSEA. Trimming cost V 7 bases and J 0 bases, with 13 bases left between them. The DNA of the CDR3 is TGCAGCGCCCGAACCGGGGGCTCTGGGGCCAACGTCCTGACTTTC. Translating gives CSARTGGSGANVLTF.

V and J are TRBV7-8 and TRBJ1-5; D not resolved. Germline CDR1 and CDR2: SGHVS and FQNEAQ. Trimming removed 1 base at V and 4 bases at J, with 14 bases between. The CDR3 runs to 16 residues. Here the CDR3 reads CASSLGRSQTNQPQHF. CDR3 bases: TGTGCCAGCAGCTTAGGTCGGAGTCAGACAAATCAGCCCCAGCATTTT. Full variable domain (rest looked up from reference TRBV7-8 and TRBJ1-5): GAGVSQSPRYKVAKRGQDVALRCDPISGHVSLFWYQQALGQGPEFLTYFQNEAQLDKSGLPSDRFFAERPEGSVSTLKIQRTQQEDSAVYLCASSLGRSQTNQPQHFGDGTRLSIL.

This rearrangement joins TRBV19 to TRBJ1-1; D is perhaps TRBD1 (5 bases). The germline CDR1 and CDR2 sequences are LNHDA and SQIVND (reference sequence). V lost 9 bases to trimming and J lost 4 bases, with 9 bases between them. The CDR3 is 11 amino acids. In nucleotides, the CDR3 is TGTGCCAGCAGACAGCTCACTGAAGCTTTCTTT. This gives the protein CASRQLTEAFF.

V usage is TRBV7-2 and J usage is TRBJ2-1; TRBD1 aligns across 7 bases. CDR1 is SGHTA, CDR2 FQGNSA, per germline. The V segment lost 1 base and the J segment 6 bases; nucleotides outside the gene matches: 3. The CDR3 is 14 residues long. The CDR3 DNA follows: TGTGCCAGCAGCTTAGTTCCAGGGGGCAATGAGCAGTTCTTC. Its protein is CASSLVPGGNEQFF.

The rearrangement uses TRBV5-1 and TRBJ1-4; no reliable D call. The germline CDR1 and CDR2 sequences are SGHRS and YFSETQ. The V and J ends lost 4 bases and 0 bases respectively, with 10 bases between them. The CDR3 covers 15 residues. CDR3 residues: CASSPARATNEKLFF. The CDR3 DNA is TGCGCCAGCAGCCCTGCTAGAGCAACTAATGAAAAACTGTTTTTT.

This chain connects TRBV6-5 to TRBJ2-1; D might be TRBD2 (6 bases). Germline CDR1 is MNHEY and CDR2 is SVGAGI. This CDR3 comprises 13 residues. The germline V and J ends were trimmed by 6 bases and 12 bases, with 18 bases remaining between them. The CDR3 sequence is CASSPQEGGGQFF. The CDR3 coding sequence is TGTGCCAGCAGCCCCCAGGAGGGAGGAGGGCAGTTCTTC.

This clone was counted only a few times. The rearrangement joins TRBV19 to TRBJ1-5; D uncertain. The CDR3 is 13 amino acids. Deletions cut 8 bases from V and 6 bases from J, with 14 bases between. Germline lookup yields CDR1 LNHDA and CDR2 SQIVND (reference sequence). The CDR3 protein is CASGSLMVQPQHF. For the CDR3, the DNA is TGTGCCAGTGGATCCCTGATGGTTCAGCCCCAGCATTTT.

The chain carries TRBV5-1 and TRBJ2-7; D remains ambiguous. V lost 0 bases to trimming and J lost 2 bases, with 18 bases between them. Germline V gene data show CDR1 as SGHRS and CDR2 as YFSETQ. CDR3 length equals 17 residues. This chain's CDR3 is CASSLAPGDTVAYEQYF. The DNA for the CDR3 is TGCGCCAGCAGCTTGGCACCCGGCGACACGGTAGCCTACGAGCAGTACTTC.

V and J are TRBV19 and TRBJ2-3; 7 nucleotides align to TRBD2. CDR1 and CDR2 from the germline V gene are LNHDA and SQIVND (reference sequence). V was clipped by 6 bases and J by 4 bases; unmatched bases: 16. The CDR3 has 17 amino acids. CDR3 sequence: CASSSPQTAGESDTQYF. Written as DNA, the CDR3 is TGTGCCAGTAGCTCCCCCCAGACGGCGGGAGAGTCAGATACGCAGTATTTT.

This chain joins TRBV28 and TRBJ2-3; either TRBD1 or TRBD2 may fit D (5 bases each). CDR3 size: 12 residues. V lost 9 bases, J lost 4 bases, and 11 bases lay in between. The germline V gene encodes CDR1 MDHEN and CDR2 SYDVKM. CDR3 bases: TGTGCCAGTGGGGACCATCCAGATACGCAGTATTTT. Protein sequence: CASGDHPDTQYF.

In this sample, this clone turned up once. This chain connects TRBV6-1 to TRBJ2-2; 9 positions agree with TRBD1. Looked up from germline, CDR1 is MNHNS and CDR2 is SASEGT. CDR3 length: 15 residues. The junction had 5 bases not matched to a gene; V was cut back by 5 bases and J by 4 bases. CDR3 bases: TGTGCCAGCAGTACATGGACAGGGGCCACCGGGGAGCTGTTTTTT. This sequence encodes CASSTWTGATGELFF.

In this sample, this clone turned up once. The chain couples TRBV2 to TRBJ2-1, with 8 bases identical to TRBD2. Losses at the gene ends were 4 bases for V and 12 bases for J; bases not matched to a gene: 11. Per the germline V gene, CDR1 is SNHLY and CDR2 is FYNNEI. The length of the CDR3 is 14 residues. The CDR3 region has the DNA TGTGCCAGCAGTGGGGTTAGCGGGACCACAGTGCAGTTCTTC. It codes for CASSGVSGTTVQFF.

This CDR3 reads CASSSGQGAMNTEAFF. The CDR3 nucleotides are TGTGCCAGCAGTTCCGGACAGGGGGCTATGAACACTGAAGCTTTCTTT. The V gene is TRBV28, the J gene TRBJ1-1, with 11 bases identical to TRBD1. The germline V gene encodes CDR1 MDHEN and CDR2 SYDVKM. Losses at the gene ends were 4 bases for V and 0 bases for J; bases not matched to a gene: 4. This CDR3 region has 16 residues.

This clone was seen more than once but under ten times. The rearrangement uses TRBV30 and TRBJ1-5; no definite D call. Deletions cut 2 bases from V and 5 bases from J, with 13 bases between. The V gene's germline CDR1 is GTSNPN and CDR2 SVGIG (reference sequence). The CDR3 covers 14 residues. The CDR3 sequence is CAWSLLSGDQPQHF. The CDR3 nucleotides are TGTGCCTGGAGTCTACTCTCCGGGGATCAGCCCCAGCATTTT. The whole variable domain, filled in from reference TRBV30 and TRBJ1-5, reads SQTIHQWPATLVQPVGSPLSLECTVEGTSNPNLYWYRQAAGRGLQLLFYSVGIGQISSEVPQNLSASRPQDRQFILSSKKLLLSDSGFYLCAWSLLSGDQPQHFGDGTRLSIL.

The rearrangement joins TRBV19 to TRBJ1-1, with a tentative D call TRBD1 (6 bases). This CDR3 is 15 amino acids long. CDR1 LNHDA and CDR2 SQIVND come from the germline V gene (reference sequence). Trimming took 3 bases from V and 5 from J, leaving 16 bases between them. As DNA, the CDR3 is TGTGCCAGTAGTATCCCCCGGGGGGCTGGAACTGAAGCTTTCTTT. It codes for CASSIPRGAGTEAFF.

A single count supports this clone. The chain carries TRBV5-1 and TRBJ1-2; D ambiguous. Trimming left V 0 bases short and J 7 bases short, with 10 bases between. Germline CDR1 reads SGHRS; CDR2 reads YFSETQ. CDR3 size: 13 residues. CDR3 in amino acids: CASSLEGVSGYTF. CDR3 DNA sequence: TGCGCCAGCAGCTTGGAAGGTGTTTCTGGCTACACCTTC.

This clone showed up just once. The V call is TRBV28, the J call TRBJ1-6; unclear D gene. The length of the CDR3 is 18 residues. The ends were cut back, 7 bases at V and 5 bases at J, with 24 bases in the middle. Germline values: CDR1 MDHEN, CDR2 SYDVKM. The CDR3 nucleotides are TGTGCCAGCACCATCAGGCCGCACAGAAGGTCTAATAATTCACCCCTCCACTTT. Translation gives CASTIRPHRRSNNSPLHF.

The chain is built from TRBV5-1 and TRBJ2-7; D call uncertain. The CDR3 is 16 amino acids. From germline, CDR1 is SGHRS and CDR2 YFSETQ. The V end lost 0 bases, the J end lost 2 bases, and 15 bases lay between the germline ends. In nucleotides, the CDR3 is TGCGCCAGCAGCTTGGTCGACTCCGAGAAGCCCTACGAGCAGTACTTC. Its translation: CASSLVDSEKPYEQYF.

The V and J genes are TRBV7-2 and TRBJ2-7; 9 positions match TRBD2. V lost 3 bases, J lost 3 bases, and 0 bases stayed unmatched. Germline CDR1 is SGHTA and CDR2 is FQGNSA. The CDR3 has 13 residues. The chain's CDR3 is CASSFSGSYEQYF. DNA for the CDR3: TGTGCCAGCAGCTTTAGCGGGAGCTACGAGCAGTACTTC.

There are a few counts of this clone. The V and J genes are TRBV11-2 and TRBJ2-5, with D possibly TRBD2 on 5 matching bases. CDR1 and CDR2 (germline): SGHAT, FQNNGV. Trimming stripped 1 base from V and 5 bases from J, with 11 bases between. This CDR3 contains 14 residues. The CDR3 bases are TGTGCCAGCAGCTTAGTCGGGGTGAGGGAGACCCAGTACTTC. Residues: CASSLVGVRETQYF. The entire variable domain, with the rest obtained from reference TRBV11-2 and TRBJ2-5, is as follows: EAGVAQSPRYKIIEKRQSVAFWCNPISGHATLYWYQQILGQGPKLLIQFQNNGVVDDSQLPKDRFSAERLKGVDSTLKIQPAKLEDSAVYLCASSLVGVRETQYFGPGTRLLVL.